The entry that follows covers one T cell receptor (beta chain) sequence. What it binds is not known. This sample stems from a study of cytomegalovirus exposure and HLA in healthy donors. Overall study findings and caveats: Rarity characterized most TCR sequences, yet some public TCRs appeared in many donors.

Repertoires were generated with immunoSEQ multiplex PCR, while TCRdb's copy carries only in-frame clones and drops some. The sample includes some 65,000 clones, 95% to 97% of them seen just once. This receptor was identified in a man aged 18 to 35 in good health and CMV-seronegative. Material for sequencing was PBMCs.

The DNA of the CDR3 is TGTGCCAGCAGTGACCCGAGGGCGGGGGGCACTAATGAAAAACTGTTTTTT. Its protein is CASSDPRAGGTNEKLFF. The V gene is TRBV6-1, the J gene TRBJ1-4, with D perhaps TRBD1 (6 bases). Germline lookup yields CDR1 MNHNS and CDR2 SASEGT. The ends were cut back, 3 bases at V and 2 bases at J, with 16 bases in the middle. The CDR3 covers 17 residues.